Sequencing of this T cell receptor beta chain was carried out in a study of monozygotic twins with inflammatory bowel disease. TCRdb reprocessed the 5' RACE reads and reports one entry per CDR3 protein, with no DNA. The table gives some 210,000 distinct CDR3 sequences; the top ten clones make up approximately 1.6% of it. CDR3 length: 14 residues. The germline gives CDR1 SGHTA, CDR2 FQGTGA. The sequenced sample was blood. The source is a human donor with ulcerative colitis or Crohn's disease, or a healthy co-twin of an affected twin (not recorded which). The genes are TRBV7-3 and TRBJ1-1; TCRdb proposes TRBD1, but this gene call is untestable without DNA. The CDR3 protein is CASSLDRGSPEAFF. The full variable domain, in which reference TRBV7-3 and TRBJ1-1 provide the parts outside the CDR3, is GAGVSQTPSNKVTEKGKYVELRCDPISGHTALYWYRQSLGQGPEFLIYFQGTGAADDSGLPNDRFFAVRPEGSVSTLKIQRTERGDSAVYLCASSLDRGSPEAFFGQGTRLTVV.